This T cell receptor (beta chain) was captured in a study of patients and donors after allogeneic stem cell transplantation. From the RT-PCR reads, TCRdb called clonotypes with MiXCR, one entry per CDR3 protein. The sample contains about 200,000 distinct CDR3 sequences, more than 35% of which appear only once. In this sample, this clonotype turned up a few times. The length of the CDR3 is 15 residues. V lost 6 bases, J lost 4 bases, and 9 bases stayed unmatched. Source material: blood, either unsorted or a sorted T cell fraction (not recorded which). This clonotype originated in a human donor who was either an allogeneic HSCT recipient or a stem cell or donor lymphocyte infusion donor (not recorded which). It is not recorded whose cells these are; they may come from a transplant donor. The rearrangement links TRBV12-3 or TRBV12-4 to TRBJ1-2; 9 bases line up with TRBD1. The CDR3: CASRDRDRASYGYTF. CDR3 coding DNA: TGTGCCAGCAGAGACCGGGACAGGGCTTCCTATGGCTACACCTTC.